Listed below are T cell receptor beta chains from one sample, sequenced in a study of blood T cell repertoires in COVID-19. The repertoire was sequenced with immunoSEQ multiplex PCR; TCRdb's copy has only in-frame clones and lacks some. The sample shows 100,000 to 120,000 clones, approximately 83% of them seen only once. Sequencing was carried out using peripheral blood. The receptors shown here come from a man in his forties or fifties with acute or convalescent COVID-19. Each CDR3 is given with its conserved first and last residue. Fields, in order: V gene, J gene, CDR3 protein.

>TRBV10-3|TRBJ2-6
CAISDRPEGSNVLTF
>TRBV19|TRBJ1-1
CASSIDLRGTEAFF
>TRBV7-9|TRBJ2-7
CASSLGTGGQTYEQYF
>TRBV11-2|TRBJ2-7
CASSARLDSYEQYF
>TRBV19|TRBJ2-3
CASSTSTDTQYF
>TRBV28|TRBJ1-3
CASSGYGGADAGNTIYF
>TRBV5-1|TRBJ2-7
CASRNRGYNEQYF
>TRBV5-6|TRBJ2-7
CASSFPVQNYEQYF
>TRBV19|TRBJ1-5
CASSIYGRQPQHF
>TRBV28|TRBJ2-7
CASSTPQNTYEQYF
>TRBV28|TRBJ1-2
CASSSPGGNKARGYGYTF